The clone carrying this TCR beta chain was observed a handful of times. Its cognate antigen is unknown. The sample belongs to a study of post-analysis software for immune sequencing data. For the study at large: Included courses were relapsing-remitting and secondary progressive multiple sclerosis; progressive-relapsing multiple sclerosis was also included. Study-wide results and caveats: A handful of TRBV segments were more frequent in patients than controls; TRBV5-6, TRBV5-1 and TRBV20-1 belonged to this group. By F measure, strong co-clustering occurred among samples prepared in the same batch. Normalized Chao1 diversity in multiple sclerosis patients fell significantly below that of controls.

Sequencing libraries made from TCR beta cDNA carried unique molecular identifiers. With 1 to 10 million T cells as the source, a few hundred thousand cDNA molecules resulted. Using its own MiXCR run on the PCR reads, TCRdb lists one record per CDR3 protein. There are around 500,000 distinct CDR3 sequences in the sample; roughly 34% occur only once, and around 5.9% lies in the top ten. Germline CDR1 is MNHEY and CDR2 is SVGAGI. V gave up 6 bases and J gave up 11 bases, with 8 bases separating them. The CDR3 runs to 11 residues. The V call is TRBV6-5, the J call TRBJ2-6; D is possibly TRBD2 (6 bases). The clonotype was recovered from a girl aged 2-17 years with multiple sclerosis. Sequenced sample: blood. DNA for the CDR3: TGTGCCAGCAGCAGGGACTACGTCCTGACTTTC. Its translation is CASSRDYVLTF.